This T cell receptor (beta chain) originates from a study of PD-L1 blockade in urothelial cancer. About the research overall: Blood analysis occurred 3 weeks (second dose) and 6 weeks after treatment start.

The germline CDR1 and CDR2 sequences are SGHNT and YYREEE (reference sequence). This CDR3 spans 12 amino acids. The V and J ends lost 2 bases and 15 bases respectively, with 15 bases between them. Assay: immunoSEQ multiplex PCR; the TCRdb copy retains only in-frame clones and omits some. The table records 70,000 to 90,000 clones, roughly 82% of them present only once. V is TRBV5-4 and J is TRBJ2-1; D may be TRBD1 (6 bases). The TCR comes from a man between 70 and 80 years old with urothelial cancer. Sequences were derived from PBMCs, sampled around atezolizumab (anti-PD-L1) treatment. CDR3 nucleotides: TGTGCCAGCAGCTTATCAAGACAGGAGTGGTTCTTC. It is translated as CASSLSRQEWFF.